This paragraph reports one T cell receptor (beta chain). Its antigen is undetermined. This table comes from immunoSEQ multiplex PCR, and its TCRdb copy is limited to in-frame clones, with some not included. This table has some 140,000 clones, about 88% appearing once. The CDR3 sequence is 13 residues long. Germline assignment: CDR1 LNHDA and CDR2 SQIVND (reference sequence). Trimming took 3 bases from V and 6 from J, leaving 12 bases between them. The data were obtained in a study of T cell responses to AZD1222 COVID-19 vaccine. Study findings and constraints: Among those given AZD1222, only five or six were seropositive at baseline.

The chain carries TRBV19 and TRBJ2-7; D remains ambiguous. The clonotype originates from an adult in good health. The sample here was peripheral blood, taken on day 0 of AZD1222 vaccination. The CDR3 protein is CASSMSTLVEQYF. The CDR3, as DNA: TGTGCCAGTAGTATGAGTACGCTGGTCGAGCAGTACTTC.